This T cell receptor (beta chain) was captured by sequencing in a study of CD8+ T cells in alopecia areata. Findings and limits, study-wide: Expanded CD8+ clones among the top 100, as well as scalp clonality, were significantly decreased by tofacitinib.

cDNA serving as the sequencing template came from extracted, reverse transcribed RNA. Measured with immunoSEQ multiplex PCR; TCRdb has only the in-frame clones, and not every one. The table lists approximately 200,000 clones, about three fifths of them singletons. There are 15 residues in the CDR3. Germline V CDR1 and CDR2: MGHDK, SYGVNS. Trimming left V 1 base short and J 0 bases short, with 7 bases between. Treatment denoted: oral pan-JAK inhibitor, 5-10 mg twice daily. The sorting of PBMCs gave CD4+ and CD8+ T cells. Turning to this clone: As yet, its antigen is unknown.

This chain uses TRBV25-1 with TRBJ1-5; D might be TRBD1 (5 bases). The sequence came from a human donor with alopecia areata. Source: CD4+ T cells sorted from blood, taken at week 4, from a patient treated with tofacitinib. As DNA, the CDR3 is TGTGCCAGCAGTGAATCGACAGATAGCAATCAGCCCCAGCATTTT. Translated, it gives CASSESTDSNQPQHF.